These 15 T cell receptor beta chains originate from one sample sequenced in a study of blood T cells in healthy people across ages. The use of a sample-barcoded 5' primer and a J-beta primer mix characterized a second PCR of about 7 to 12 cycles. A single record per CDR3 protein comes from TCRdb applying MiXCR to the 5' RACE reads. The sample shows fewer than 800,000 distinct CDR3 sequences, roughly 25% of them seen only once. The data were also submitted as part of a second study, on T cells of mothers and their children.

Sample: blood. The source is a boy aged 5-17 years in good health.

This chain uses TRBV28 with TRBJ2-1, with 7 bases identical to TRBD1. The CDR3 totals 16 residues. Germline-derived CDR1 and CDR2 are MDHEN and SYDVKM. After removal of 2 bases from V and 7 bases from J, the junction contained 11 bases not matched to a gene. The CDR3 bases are TGTGCCAGCAGTTTAGTGATAGGGGGCACTTCGAATGAGCAGTTCTTC. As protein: CASSLVIGGTSNEQFF.

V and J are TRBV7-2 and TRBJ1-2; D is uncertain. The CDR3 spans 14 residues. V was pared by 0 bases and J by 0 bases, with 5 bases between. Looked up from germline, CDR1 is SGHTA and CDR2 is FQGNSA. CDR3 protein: CASSLARTNYGYTF. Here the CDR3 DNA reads TGTGCCAGCAGCTTAGCCAGGACTAACTATGGCTACACCTTC.

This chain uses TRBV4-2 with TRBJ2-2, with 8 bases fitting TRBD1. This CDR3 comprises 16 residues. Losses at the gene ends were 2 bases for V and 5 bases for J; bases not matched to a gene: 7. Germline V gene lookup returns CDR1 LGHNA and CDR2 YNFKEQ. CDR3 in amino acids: CASSQNQQGGTGELFF. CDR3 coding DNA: TGTGCCAGCAGCCAAAACCAACAGGGGGGTACCGGGGAGCTGTTTTTT.

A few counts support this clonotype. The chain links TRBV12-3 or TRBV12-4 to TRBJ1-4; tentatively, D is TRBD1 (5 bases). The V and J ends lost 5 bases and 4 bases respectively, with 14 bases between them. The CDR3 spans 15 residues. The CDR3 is CASSPPGRLNEKLFF. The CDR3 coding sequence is TGTGCCAGCAGTCCACCGGGACGGCTTAATGAAAAACTGTTTTTT.

This chain's CDR3 is CSATDMSTEAFF. The CDR3 DNA reads as TGCAGTGCTACTGACATGAGCACTGAAGCTTTCTTT. The J gene is TRBJ1-1, the V gene TRBV20-1, with unresolved D. The CDR3 runs to 12 residues. CDR1 and CDR2 from the germline V gene are DFQATT and SNEGSKA (reference sequence). Between the trimmed V and J ends, which lost 4 bases and 4 bases, there was a span of 10 bases.

This chain's CDR3 is CASSPQAFQETQYF. The CDR3 coding sequence is TGTGCCAGCTCACCGCAGGCTTTCCAAGAGACCCAGTACTTC. V is TRBV18 and J is TRBJ2-5, with D unresolved. The CDR3 runs to 14 residues. Trimming took off 3 bases at V and 1 base at J, with 9 bases between the two ends. The V gene's germline CDR1 is KGHSH and CDR2 LQKENI. The variable domain in full, with the rest retrieved from reference TRBV18 and TRBJ2-5, is NAGVMQNPRHLVRRRGQEARLRCSPMKGHSHVYWYRQLPEEGLKFMVYLQKENIIDESGMPKERFSAEFPKEGPSILRIQQVVRGDSAAYFCASSPQAFQETQYFGPGTRLLVL.

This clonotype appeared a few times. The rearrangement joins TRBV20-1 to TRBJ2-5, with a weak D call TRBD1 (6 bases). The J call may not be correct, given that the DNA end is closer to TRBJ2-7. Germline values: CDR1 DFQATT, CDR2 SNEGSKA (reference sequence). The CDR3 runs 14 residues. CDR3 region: CSARDPGQGYEQYF. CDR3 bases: TGCAGTGCTAGAGATCCGGGACAAGGTTACGAGCAGTACTTC.

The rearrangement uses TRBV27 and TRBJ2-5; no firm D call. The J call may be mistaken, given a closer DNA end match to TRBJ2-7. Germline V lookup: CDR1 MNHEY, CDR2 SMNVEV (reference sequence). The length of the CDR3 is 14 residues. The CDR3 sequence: CASSPLVDVYEQYF. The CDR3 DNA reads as TGTGCCAGCAGCCCCCTGGTGGACGTCTACGAGCAGTACTTC.

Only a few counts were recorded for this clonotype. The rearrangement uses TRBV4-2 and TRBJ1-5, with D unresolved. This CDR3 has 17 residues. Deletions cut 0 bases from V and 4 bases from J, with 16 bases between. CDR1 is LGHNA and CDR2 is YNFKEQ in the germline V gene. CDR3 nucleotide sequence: TGTGCCAGCAGCCAAGATCTTGGCCTGACACCGAATCAGCCCCAGCATTTT. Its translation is CASSQDLGLTPNQPQHF.

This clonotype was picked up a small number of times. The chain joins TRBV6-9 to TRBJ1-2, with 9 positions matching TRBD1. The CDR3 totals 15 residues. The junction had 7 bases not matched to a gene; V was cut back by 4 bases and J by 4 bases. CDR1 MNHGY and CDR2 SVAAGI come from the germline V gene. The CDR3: CASSSQGARVYGYTF. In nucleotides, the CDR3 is TGTGCCAGCAGTTCACAGGGGGCGCGGGTCTATGGCTACACCTTC.

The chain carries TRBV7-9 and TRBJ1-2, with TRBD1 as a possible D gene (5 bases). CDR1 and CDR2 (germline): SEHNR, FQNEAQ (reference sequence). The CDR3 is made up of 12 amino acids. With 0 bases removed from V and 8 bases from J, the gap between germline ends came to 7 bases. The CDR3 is CASSLARGGYTF. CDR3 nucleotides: TGTGCCAGCAGCTTAGCGCGGGGCGGCTACACCTTC.

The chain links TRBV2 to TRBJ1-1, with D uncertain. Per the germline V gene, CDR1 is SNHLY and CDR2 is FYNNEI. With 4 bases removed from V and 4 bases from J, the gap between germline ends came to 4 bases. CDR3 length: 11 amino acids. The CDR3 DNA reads TGTGCCAGCAGTGGTTTCACTGAAGCTTTCTTT. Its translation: CASSGFTEAFF.

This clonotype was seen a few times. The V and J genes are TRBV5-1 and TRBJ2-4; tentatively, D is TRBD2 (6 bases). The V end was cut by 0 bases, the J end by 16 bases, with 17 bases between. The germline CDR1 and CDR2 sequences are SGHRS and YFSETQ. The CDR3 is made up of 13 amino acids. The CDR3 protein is CASSLEGGQEGYF. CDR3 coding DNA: TGCGCCAGCAGCTTGGAAGGAGGTCAGGAGGGTTACTTC.

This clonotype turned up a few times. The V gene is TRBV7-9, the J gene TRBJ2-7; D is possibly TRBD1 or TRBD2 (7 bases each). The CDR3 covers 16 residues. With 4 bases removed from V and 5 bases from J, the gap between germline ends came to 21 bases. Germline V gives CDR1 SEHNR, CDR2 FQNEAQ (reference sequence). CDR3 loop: CASSSSPGRDSHEQYF. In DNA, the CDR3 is TGTGCCAGCAGCTCATCACCGGGGAGGGACAGCCACGAGCAGTACTTC.

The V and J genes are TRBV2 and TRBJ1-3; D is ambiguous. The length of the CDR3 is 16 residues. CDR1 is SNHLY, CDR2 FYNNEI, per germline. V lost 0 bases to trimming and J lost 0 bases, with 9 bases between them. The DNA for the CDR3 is TGTGCCAGCAGTGAAGCTGCACGTTTCTCTGGAAACACCATATATTTT. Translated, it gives CASSEAARFSGNTIYF.